The count of the clone carrying this TCR beta chain is one. Its antigen is undetermined. This specimen comes from a study of OX40 agonist ivuxolimab in advanced cancers. General study results and limits: With doses of 0.1 to 3.0 mg/kg, CD4+ and CD8+ blood T cells had undergone clonal expansion by week 6.

TCRdb's table, derived via immunoSEQ multiplex PCR, lists solely in-frame clones and lacks some. The sample holds roughly 76,000 clones, 70% to 90% seen once. Germline V gene lookup returns CDR1 MDHEN and CDR2 SYDVKM. V lost 4 bases to trimming and J lost 6 bases, with 24 bases between them. The CDR3 length is 17 residues. This TCR came from an adult with an advanced solid tumor such as melanoma, head and neck, liver or kidney cancer. The gene calls are TRBV28 and TRBJ1-2; D may be TRBD1 (6 bases). Sequenced material: CD4+ or CD8+ T cells sorted from blood, taken in a trial of the OX40 agonist ivuxolimab. This chain's CDR3 is CASSSKEGVQRSNGYTF. CDR3 sequence (DNA): TGTGCCAGCAGTTCAAAGGAGGGGGTTCAACGATCGAATGGCTACACCTTC.